This T cell receptor beta chain was recovered during a study of technical replicates of blood from four donors. The table came from immunoSEQ multiplex PCR; TCRdb's copy has only in-frame clones and leaves some out. The sample holds 60,000 to 70,000 clones; approximately 83% are singletons and the top ten take about 4.8%. The source is a human donor in good health. Some clones in this sample may be carry-over from other donors' samples. Input material: PBMCs.

CDR3 DNA: TGTGCCAGCAGCCGGGGGACCAAGGATGAGCAGTTCTTC. It yields the protein CASSRGTKDEQFF. The chain carries TRBV6-1 and TRBJ2-1; D might be TRBD2 (6 bases). Germline V gene sequence: CDR1 MNHNS, CDR2 SASEGT. Trimming stripped 6 bases from V and 8 bases from J, with 14 bases between. The CDR3 has 13 amino acids.